The TCR beta chain described here comes from a study of T-cell reconstitution after alpha-beta-depleted transplantation in children. This clonotype turned up a few times. Researchers prepared the TCRbeta library using unique molecular identifiers, the study reports. From the PCR reads, TCRdb called clonotypes with MiXCR, one entry per CDR3 protein. The profile shows 750,000 to 950,000 distinct CDR3 sequences, 15% to 20% of them singletons. CDR1 LGHNA and CDR2 YSLEER come from the germline V gene. This CDR3 is built from 13 residues. With 4 bases removed from V and 5 bases from J, the gap between germline ends came to 12 bases.

The chain carries TRBV4-3 and TRBJ2-7; tentative D call: TRBD1 (6 bases). The TCR originated in a male patient aged 5 to 17 who had a stem cell transplant for acute lymphoblastic leukemia, so the T cells may come from the graft donor. Source: PBMCs, mostly from graft donor cells, taken 360 days after TCRalphabeta/CD19-depleted stem cell transplant. CDR3 protein: CASSREQGDEQYF. In DNA form, the CDR3 reads TGCGCCAGCAGCCGAGAACAGGGTGACGAGCAGTACTTC.